This note documents a single T cell receptor beta chain sequence. The entry originates in a study of blood T cell repertoires in COVID-19. Libraries were prepared by immunoSEQ multiplex PCR; TCRdb keeps only in-frame clonotypes and omits some of them. The table has approximately 190,000 clones, roughly four fifths seen once; the top ten hold less than 9.5%. In germline, CDR1 is SGHNT, CDR2 YYREEE (reference sequence). The CDR3 loop spans 14 amino acids. V was pared by 0 bases and J by 6 bases, with 7 bases between. This chain connects TRBV5-4 to TRBJ1-6; D gene unclear. The sequence came from a middle-aged man who had recovered from COVID-19. The sequencing sample was made of PBMCs or T cells enriched from blood (not recorded which). In DNA, the CDR3 is TGTGCCAGCAGCTTGGAGTCCGGTAATTCACCCCTCCACTTT. The encoded protein is CASSLESGNSPLHF.